The present TCR beta chain was sequenced within a study of T cells in localized non-small cell lung cancer. Findings of the study overall: Longer overall survival was associated with a higher density of T cells in the blood. Adjacent lung was found to contain a median roughly 60 of the top 100 tumor clones. Measurement of T cell clonality placed uninvolved adjacent lung highest, above the level in tumor.

This clone was recorded a few times. Its specificity is unknown. The CDR3 totals 11 residues. Trimming took 2 bases from V and 4 from J, leaving 3 bases between them. Germline lookup yields CDR1 SQVTM and CDR2 ANQGSEA. Clones were read by immunoSEQ multiplex PCR, and TCRdb kept only the in-frame ones, dropping some. The sample consists of about 79,000 clones, approximately 84% of them appearing once. The source material was peripheral blood, sampled before any cancer treatment. This TCR was sampled from a female donor older than 55 with stage I lung adenocarcinoma. This sequence joins TRBV29-1 and TRBJ1-3; no firm D call. The CDR3 DNA is TGCAGCGTTGAATTCGGAAACACCATATATTTT. Translated: CSVEFGNTIYF.